A selection of T cell receptor beta chains follows, all from one sample in a study of lymphopenia after photon versus proton radiotherapy. Using immunoSEQ multiplex PCR, the repertoire was profiled, and TCRdb retains in-frame clones only, with some absent. The sample lists roughly 20,000 clones, 75% to 95% occurring once. The sequencing here drew on peripheral blood, taken from a patient treated with photon-based radiotherapy. These receptor sequences come from a man in his fifties or sixties with pancreatic cancer. The CDR3 runs from the conserved cysteine through the conserved F or W. A D gene is named only where the DNA matches it firmly. The listing skips clone size in some rows; elsewhere it reads once, few, many or a size class.

v_gene: TRBV6-1
j_gene: TRBJ2-3
d_gene: .
abundance: .
len: 14
CDR3aa: CASSGLRGADTQYF
CDR3nt: TGTGCCAGCAGCGGACTAAGGGGGGCAGATACGCAGTATTTT

v_gene: TRBV7-9
j_gene: TRBJ1-4
d_gene: .
abundance: .
len: 11
CDR3aa: CASSFSEKLFF
CDR3nt: TGTGCCAGCAGCTTTTCTGAAAAACTGTTTTTT

v_gene: TRBV7-2
j_gene: TRBJ2-3
d_gene: .
abundance: .
len: 17
CDR3aa: CASSLVYRGRSTDTQYF
CDR3nt: TGTGCCAGCAGCTTAGTGTATCGGGGGCGAAGCACAGATACGCAGTATTTT

v_gene: TRBV7-2
j_gene: TRBJ2-7
d_gene: TRBD2
abundance: .
len: 15
CDR3aa: CASSVGTSEPYEQYF
CDR3nt: TGTGCCAGCAGCGTAGGGACTAGCGAGCCCTACGAGCAGTACTTC

v_gene: TRBV5-8
j_gene: TRBJ1-6
d_gene: .
abundance: .
len: 14
CDR3aa: CASSFGRGNSPLHF
CDR3nt: TGTGCCAGCAGCTTCGGGCGGGGGAATTCACCCCTCCACTTT

v_gene: TRBV7-6
j_gene: TRBJ1-2
d_gene: .
abundance: .
len: 17
CDR3aa: CANIPPRRQHCDYGYTF
CDR3nt: TGTGCCAACATCCCCCCCCGCCGTCAACATTGTGACTATGGCTACACCTTC

v_gene: TRBV18
j_gene: TRBJ2-2
d_gene: .
abundance: .
len: 13
CDR3aa: CASSSGPPGELFF
CDR3nt: TGTGCCAGCTCATCGGGACCCCCCGGGGAGCTGTTTTTT

v_gene: TRBV10-3
j_gene: TRBJ2-5
d_gene: .
abundance: .
len: 12
CDR3aa: CAIRRVGETQYF
CDR3nt: TGTGCCATCAGGAGGGTGGGGGAGACCCAGTACTTC

v_gene: TRBV30
j_gene: TRBJ1-5
d_gene: .
abundance: once
len: 13
CDR3aa: CAWSGQGDQPQHF
CDR3nt: TGTGCCTGGAGTGGCCAGGGCGATCAGCCCCAGCATTTT

v_gene: TRBV2
j_gene: TRBJ1-6
d_gene: .
abundance: .
len: 15
CDR3aa: CATRQERAYNSPLHF
CDR3nt: TGTGCCACCCGACAGGAACGGGCCTATAATTCACCCCTCCACTTT

v_gene: TRBV19
j_gene: TRBJ1-5
d_gene: .
abundance: .
len: 15
CDR3aa: CASSPQGQVNQPQHF
CDR3nt: TGTGCCAGTAGTCCCCAGGGACAAGTCAATCAGCCCCAGCATTTT

v_gene: TRBV11-2
j_gene: TRBJ1-6
d_gene: .
abundance: few
len: 15
CDR3aa: CASSPLTGQNSPLHF
CDR3nt: TGTGCCAGCAGCCCTCTTACAGGGCAGAATTCACCCCTCCACTTT

v_gene: TRBV5-5
j_gene: TRBJ1-5
d_gene: .
abundance: .
len: 15
CDR3aa: CASSLAVVGNQPQHF
CDR3nt: TGTGCCAGCAGCTTGGCCGTAGTTGGCAATCAGCCCCAGCATTTT

v_gene: TRBV21-1
j_gene: TRBJ1-6
d_gene: .
abundance: .
len: 15
CDR3aa: CASSKARTDNSPLHF
CDR3nt: TGTGCCAGCAGCAAAGCCCGGACAGATAATTCACCCCTCCACTTT

v_gene: TRBV5-1
j_gene: TRBJ2-1
d_gene: TRBD1
abundance: once
len: 18
CDR3aa: CASSLQLGDRETDNEQFF
CDR3nt: TGCGCCAGCAGCTTGCAACTCGGGGACAGGGAGACTGACAATGAGCAGTTCTTC

v_gene: TRBV7-2
j_gene: TRBJ2-3
d_gene: .
abundance: .
len: 12
CDR3aa: CASSIRWDTQYF
CDR3nt: TGTGCCAGCAGCATCCGGTGGGATACGCAGTATTTT

v_gene: TRBV6-5
j_gene: TRBJ1-3
d_gene: .
abundance: .
len: 13
CDR3aa: CASSYSQGNTIYF
CDR3nt: TGTGCCAGCAGTTACTCACAGGGAAACACCATATATTTT

v_gene: TRBV19
j_gene: TRBJ1-5
d_gene: .
abundance: .
len: 16
CDR3aa: CASSWSIGDPVKPQHF
CDR3nt: TGTGCCAGTAGTTGGTCGATAGGTGATCCGGTGAAGCCCCAGCATTTT

v_gene: TRBV5-4
j_gene: TRBJ2-3
d_gene: .
abundance: .
len: 14
CDR3aa: CASTPGQGTDTQYF
CDR3nt: TGTGCCAGCACCCCAGGGCAGGGAACAGATACGCAGTATTTT

v_gene: TRBV7-3
j_gene: TRBJ2-1
d_gene: .
abundance: .
len: 13
CDR3aa: CASSLDPYNEQFF
CDR3nt: TGTGCCAGCAGCCTGGACCCGTACAATGAGCAGTTCTTC

v_gene: TRBV19
j_gene: TRBJ1-5
d_gene: .
abundance: .
len: 15
CDR3aa: CASSMRQGNNQPQHF
CDR3nt: TGTGCCAGTAGTATGCGTCAGGGGAACAATCAGCCCCAGCATTTT

v_gene: TRBV7-8
j_gene: TRBJ1-2
d_gene: .
abundance: .
len: 14
CDR3aa: CASSLRQGNGLYTF
CDR3nt: TGTGCCAGCAGCTTAAGGCAGGGGAACGGGTTATACACCTTC

v_gene: TRBV4-1
j_gene: TRBJ1-5
d_gene: .
abundance: .
len: 16
CDR3aa: CASSPGIRGRNQPQHF
CDR3nt: TGCGCCAGCAGCCCGGGGATCAGAGGGCGGAATCAGCCCCAGCATTTT

v_gene: TRBV5-5
j_gene: TRBJ1-2
d_gene: TRBD1
abundance: .
len: 14
CDR3aa: CASSFYGQGSGYTF
CDR3nt: TGTGCCAGCAGCTTCTACGGACAGGGCAGCGGCTACACCTTC

v_gene: TRBV7-3
j_gene: TRBJ2-3
d_gene: .
abundance: .
len: 13
CDR3aa: CASSLSGTDTQYF
CDR3nt: TGTGCCAGCAGCTTATCCGGCACAGATACGCAGTATTTT

v_gene: TRBV7-2
j_gene: TRBJ1-3
d_gene: TRBD1
abundance: .
len: 16
CDR3aa: CASSLSGTGAGNTIYF
CDR3nt: TGTGCCAGCAGCTTATCTGGGACAGGGGCCGGAAACACCATATATTTT

v_gene: TRBV5-8
j_gene: TRBJ1-2
d_gene: .
abundance: .
len: 17
CDR3aa: CASSTRRVLRDNYGYTF
CDR3nt: TGTGCCAGCAGCACGCGGCGGGTTCTCAGGGATAACTATGGCTACACCTTC

v_gene: TRBV18
j_gene: TRBJ2-7
d_gene: TRBD1
abundance: .
len: 14
CDR3aa: CASSRTGGAYEQYF
CDR3nt: TGTGCCAGCTCACGGACAGGGGGCGCTTACGAGCAGTACTTC

v_gene: TRBV18
j_gene: TRBJ2-5
d_gene: TRBD1
abundance: few
len: 14
CDR3aa: CASSPGTGRETQYF
CDR3nt: TGTGCCAGCTCACCGGGGACAGGGCGGGAGACCCAGTACTTC

v_gene: TRBV12-5
j_gene: TRBJ1-5
d_gene: .
abundance: .
len: 19
CDR3aa: CASGLVRVGGKGSNQPQHF
CDR3nt: TGTGCTAGTGGTTTGGTACGGGTGGGGGGCAAGGGTAGCAATCAGCCCCAGCATTTT

v_gene: TRBV18
j_gene: TRBJ1-4
d_gene: TRBD1
abundance: once
len: 14
CDR3aa: CASSAMGQAEGLNF
CDR3nt: TGTGCCAGCTCAGCTATGGGACAGGCAGAAGGGCTAAATTTT

v_gene: TRBV5-5
j_gene: TRBJ2-7
d_gene: .
abundance: .
len: 15
CDR3aa: CASTDGTGSSYEQYF
CDR3nt: TGTGCCAGCACCGATGGGACGGGGAGCTCCTACGAGCAGTACTTC

v_gene: TRBV7-2
j_gene: TRBJ1-2
d_gene: .
abundance: few
len: 14
CDR3aa: CASSLGTELYGYTF
CDR3nt: TGTGCCAGCAGCTTAGGTACAGAACTCTATGGCTACACCTTC

v_gene: TRBV20-1
j_gene: TRBJ2-3
d_gene: TRBD2
abundance: .
len: 11
CDR3aa: CSAIAGDTQYF
CDR3nt: TGCAGTGCTATAGCGGGGGATACGCAGTATTTT

v_gene: TRBV11-2
j_gene: TRBJ2-5
d_gene: .
abundance: .
len: 11
CDR3aa: CASRQGETQYF
CDR3nt: TGTGCCAGCAGACAAGGAGAGACCCAGTACTTC

v_gene: TRBV7-8
j_gene: TRBJ2-7
d_gene: .
abundance: .
len: 14
CDR3aa: CASTPEQGTYEQYF
CDR3nt: TGTGCCAGCACCCCTGAGCAGGGGACCTACGAGCAGTACTTC

v_gene: TRBV5-1
j_gene: TRBJ2-5
d_gene: .
abundance: .
len: 15
CDR3aa: CASSTQTFGGVAQYF
CDR3nt: TGCGCCAGCAGCACACAAACATTCGGGGGAGTGGCCCAGTACTTC

v_gene: TRBV6-6
j_gene: TRBJ2-2
d_gene: .
abundance: .
len: 12
CDR3aa: CASSPGTGELFF
CDR3nt: TGTGCCAGCAGTCCGGGAACCGGGGAGCTGTTTTTT

v_gene: TRBV4-3
j_gene: TRBJ1-1
d_gene: .
abundance: .
len: 15
CDR3aa: CASSLRQSMNTEAFF
CDR3nt: TGCGCCAGCAGCCTCCGACAGAGCATGAACACTGAAGCTTTCTTT

v_gene: TRBV30
j_gene: TRBJ1-2
d_gene: TRBD1
abundance: .
len: 16
CDR3aa: CAWRVPGGGTDYGYTF
CDR3nt: TGTGCCTGGCGTGTCCCAGGGGGGGGGACTGACTATGGCTACACCTTC

v_gene: TRBV5-4
j_gene: TRBJ1-4
d_gene: TRBD1
abundance: .
len: 17
CDR3aa: CASSSRTGGGLVEKLFF
CDR3nt: TGTGCCAGCAGCTCCCGGACAGGGGGGGGCCTGGTAGAAAAACTGTTTTTT

v_gene: TRBV4-3
j_gene: TRBJ2-3
d_gene: .
abundance: .
len: 14
CDR3aa: CASSRVLASDTQYF
CDR3nt: TGCGCCAGCAGCCGTGTACTAGCATCAGATACGCAGTATTTT

v_gene: TRBV25-1
j_gene: TRBJ1-6
d_gene: .
abundance: .
len: 15
CDR3aa: CASSSGGKYNSPLHF
CDR3nt: TGTGCCAGCAGCTCAGGAGGGAAGTATAATTCACCCCTCCACTTT

v_gene: TRBV9
j_gene: TRBJ2-3
d_gene: TRBD2
abundance: .
len: 12
CDR3aa: CASRREGDTQYF
CDR3nt: TGTGCCAGCAGGAGGGAGGGAGATACGCAGTATTTT

v_gene: TRBV30
j_gene: TRBJ1-4
d_gene: .
abundance: once
len: 14
CDR3aa: CAWSGGRGNEKLFF
CDR3nt: TGTGCCTGGAGTGGGGGTAGGGGCAATGAAAAACTGTTTTTT

v_gene: TRBV5-1
j_gene: TRBJ2-7
d_gene: .
abundance: .
len: 13
CDR3aa: CASSGDSSYEQYF
CDR3nt: TGCGCCAGCAGCGGCGACAGCTCCTACGAGCAGTACTTC

v_gene: TRBV11-2
j_gene: TRBJ2-7
d_gene: .
abundance: .
len: 15
CDR3aa: CASSRSGRDTYEQYF
CDR3nt: TGTGCCAGCAGCAGGAGCGGGCGGGACACCTACGAGCAGTACTTC

v_gene: TRBV4-2
j_gene: TRBJ2-7
d_gene: TRBD2
abundance: .
len: 16
CDR3aa: CASSQVLAGGAYEQYF
CDR3nt: TGTGCCAGCAGCCAAGTTTTAGCGGGGGGAGCCTACGAGCAGTACTTC

v_gene: TRBV9
j_gene: TRBJ2-3
d_gene: .
abundance: .
len: 15
CDR3aa: CASSVEGTRSDTQYF
CDR3nt: TGTGCCAGCAGCGTAGAGGGGACAAGGTCTGATACGCAGTATTTT

v_gene: TRBV4-3
j_gene: TRBJ1-2
d_gene: TRBD1
abundance: .
len: 16
CDR3aa: CASSLEGQGPDYGYTF
CDR3nt: TGCGCCAGCAGCCTCGAGGGACAGGGGCCCGACTATGGCTACACCTTC

v_gene: TRBV30
j_gene: TRBJ1-5
d_gene: .
abundance: .
len: 13
CDR3aa: CAWRAQGNQPQHF
CDR3nt: TGTGCCTGGAGGGCGCAGGGCAATCAGCCCCAGCATTTT

v_gene: TRBV9
j_gene: TRBJ1-2
d_gene: .
abundance: once
len: 13
CDR3aa: CASNARPGDGYTF
CDR3nt: TGTGCCAGCAACGCCCGACCGGGAGATGGCTACACCTTC

v_gene: TRBV13
j_gene: TRBJ2-3
d_gene: TRBD1
abundance: .
len: 15
CDR3aa: CASSPRTGRTDTQYF
CDR3nt: TGTGCCAGCAGCCCCCGGACAGGACGGACAGATACGCAGTATTTT

v_gene: TRBV29-1
j_gene: TRBJ1-4
d_gene: .
abundance: .
len: 13
CDR3aa: CSVKDGPNEKLFF
CDR3nt: TGCAGCGTGAAGGACGGCCCCAATGAAAAACTGTTTTTT

v_gene: TRBV7-9
j_gene: TRBJ1-2
d_gene: .
abundance: .
len: 14
CDR3aa: CASSLAGVTYGYTF
CDR3nt: TGTGCCAGCAGCTTAGCAGGGGTAACCTATGGCTACACCTTC

v_gene: TRBV5-1
j_gene: TRBJ2-1
d_gene: .
abundance: .
len: 16
CDR3aa: CASSLAKRDPHNEQFF
CDR3nt: TGCGCCAGCAGCTTGGCCAAGAGGGACCCCCACAATGAGCAGTTCTTC

v_gene: TRBV27
j_gene: TRBJ2-7
d_gene: TRBD1
abundance: once
len: 15
CDR3aa: CASSPRDRETYEQYF
CDR3nt: TGTGCCAGCAGTCCCCGGGACAGGGAAACCTACGAGCAGTACTTC

v_gene: TRBV5-1
j_gene: TRBJ2-5
d_gene: .
abundance: .
len: 14
CDR3aa: CASSLDQGQETQYF
CDR3nt: TGCGCCAGCAGCTTGGACCAGGGCCAAGAGACCCAGTACTTC

v_gene: TRBV9
j_gene: TRBJ2-1
d_gene: TRBD1
abundance: .
len: 15
CDR3aa: CASSPRDRSYNEQFF
CDR3nt: TGTGCCAGCAGCCCCCGGGACAGGTCGTACAATGAGCAGTTCTTC